These T cell receptor beta chains were read from a single sample in a study of graft-versus-host responses after intestinal transplantation. TCRdb keeps only in-frame clones here, not all; method: immunoSEQ multiplex PCR. The sample includes under 20,000 clones, about 93% of them seen just once. The sample was PBMCs, taken approximately 56 weeks after transplant. The receptors here all came from a human patient who received an intestinal transplant, so some T cells may come from the graft donor. CDR3s include the opening cysteine and the closing phenylalanine or tryptophan. Fields, in order: V gene, D gene, J gene, clone size, CDR3 length, CDR3 protein, CDR3 DNA. D genes are given only for firm matches. Rows give clone size only sometimes, using once, few, many, or a class for an expanded clone.

TRBV5-1	TRBD1	TRBJ1-5	NA	14	CASSETGGNQPQHF	TGCGCCAGCAGCGAGACAGGGGGCAATCAGCCCCAGCATTTT
TRBV2	NA	TRBJ2-1	NA	18	CASSEHPPTGASYNEQFF	TGTGCCAGCAGTGAACATCCCCCTACTGGGGCTTCCTACAATGAGCAGTTCTTC
TRBV11-2	TRBD1	TRBJ2-7	NA	14	CASSLDGTVDEQYF	TGTGCCAGCAGCTTAGACGGGACAGTGGACGAGCAGTACTTC
TRBV7-9	TRBD2	TRBJ2-3	NA	19	CASSLPRTSGRRASDTQYF	TGTGCCAGCAGCCTCCCCCGGACTAGCGGGAGACGGGCATCAGATACGCAGTATTTT
TRBV11-2	NA	TRBJ2-5	once	16	CASSLDLPGMTQTQYF	TGTGCCAGCAGCTTAGACCTTCCTGGGATGACGCAGACCCAGTACTTC
TRBV6-1	TRBD2	TRBJ2-1	NA	15	CASSGSTSGGTLQFF	TGTGCCAGCAGTGGCTCGACTAGCGGGGGAACCCTGCAGTTCTTC
TRBV7-3	NA	TRBJ1-1	NA	13	CASKMGTDTEAFF	TGTGCCAGCAAGATGGGTACCGACACTGAAGCTTTCTTT
TRBV6-6	NA	TRBJ1-2	once	15	CASSYSLGSGYGYTF	TGTGCCAGCAGTTACTCGCTGGGTTCGGGCTATGGCTACACCTTC
TRBV28	NA	TRBJ1-5	NA	12	CASSSGGQPQHF	TGTGCCAGCAGTTCTGGAGGTCAGCCCCAGCATTTT
TRBV7-7	TRBD2	TRBJ2-3	NA	14	CASSYSGGGDTQYF	TGTGCTAGCAGTTACAGCGGGGGCGGAGATACGCAGTATTTT
TRBV11-2	NA	TRBJ2-5	NA	16	CASSLFHQGGEETQYF	TGTGCCAGCAGCTTATTTCACCAGGGGGGGGAAGAGACCCAGTACTTC
TRBV6-4	NA	TRBJ2-3	NA	14	CASSDSASTDTQYF	TGTGCCAGCAGTGACTCGGCCAGCACAGATACGCAGTATTTT
TRBV4-3	NA	TRBJ1-5	NA	14	CASSQAGGNQPQHF	TGCGCCAGCAGCCAAGCAGGGGGCAATCAGCCCCAGCATTTT
TRBV27	NA	TRBJ1-2	NA	13	CASSLTRKDGYTF	TGTGCCAGCAGTTTGACGCGAAAAGATGGCTACACCTTC
TRBV28	TRBD2	TRBJ2-2	NA	15	CASSSSGANTGELFF	TGTGCCAGCAGTTCTAGCGGGGCCAACACCGGGGAGCTGTTTTTT
TRBV10-2	NA	TRBJ2-1	NA	11	CAGGDSNEQFF	TGCGCCGGTGGAGACAGCAATGAGCAGTTCTTC
TRBV11-2	NA	TRBJ2-2	NA	14	CASSLGQNTGELFF	TGTGCCAGCAGCTTAGGACAGAACACCGGGGAGCTGTTTTTT
TRBV2	NA	TRBJ1-5	NA	12	CASMGGNQPQHF	TGTGCCAGCATGGGGGGCAATCAGCCCCAGCATTTT
TRBV2	NA	TRBJ2-5	NA	14	CASKRFRRQETQYF	TGTGCCAGCAAACGGTTTCGTCGTCAAGAGACCCAGTACTTC
TRBV7-3	NA	TRBJ2-1	once	12	CASSSQGYEQFF	TGTGCCAGCAGCTCCCAGGGTTATGAGCAGTTCTTC
TRBV4-3	NA	TRBJ1-1	NA	12	CASSHMNTEAFF	TGCGCCAGCAGCCACATGAACACTGAAGCTTTCTTT
TRBV6-6	NA	TRBJ2-3	NA	14	CASSYESSTDTQYF	TGTGCCAGCAGTTACGAATCTAGCACAGATACGCAGTATTTT
TRBV5-6	NA	TRBJ1-4	few	14	CASSSRRENEKLFF	TGTGCCAGCAGCTCTCGCCGGGAAAATGAAAAACTGTTTTTT
TRBV28	NA	TRBJ1-2	NA	13	CASTLGLPDGYTF	TGTGCCAGCACCCTTGGGCTCCCTGATGGCTACACCTTC
TRBV5-1	TRBD2	TRBJ2-5	once	15	CASSNPGLYKETQYF	TGCGCCAGCAGCAACCCGGGACTATACAAAGAGACCCAGTACTTC
TRBV2	NA	TRBJ2-7	NA	15	CASSEIPGEDYEQYF	TGTGCCAGCAGTGAGATCCCAGGGGAAGACTACGAGCAGTACTTC
TRBV10-1	TRBD2	TRBJ2-2	NA	18	CARMTGTSGDANTGELFF	TGCGCCAGGATGACCGGGACTAGCGGAGACGCGAACACCGGGGAGCTGTTTTTT
TRBV11-3	NA	TRBJ1-1	NA	13	CASSLEGNTEAFF	TGTGCCAGCAGCTTAGAAGGAAACACTGAAGCTTTCTTT
TRBV9	TRBD1	TRBJ1-2	NA	16	CASSVGDRESYYGYTF	TGTGCCAGCAGCGTAGGTGACAGGGAGAGCTACTATGGCTACACCTTC
TRBV13	TRBD1	TRBJ1-1	NA	17	CASSPRTGLNMNTEAFF	TGTGCCAGCAGCCCGCGGACAGGGTTGAATATGAACACTGAAGCTTTCTTT
TRBV7-2	NA	TRBJ2-7	NA	15	CASSLAGTRYGEQYF	TGTGCCAGCAGCTTAGCGGGGACAAGGTACGGCGAGCAGTACTTC
TRBV19	NA	TRBJ2-7	NA	14	CASSIVGPTYEQYF	TGTGCCAGTAGTATAGTGGGACCGACCTACGAGCAGTACTTC
TRBV5-1	NA	TRBJ2-1	once	12	CASSLDSHEQFF	TGCGCCAGCAGCTTGGACTCCCATGAGCAGTTCTTC
TRBV7-9	NA	TRBJ1-1	NA	13	CASSLALNTEAFF	TGTGCCAGCAGCCTTGCCCTGAACACTGAAGCTTTCTTT
TRBV29-1	NA	TRBJ1-2	NA	10	CSVQEDGYTF	TGCAGCGTACAAGAGGATGGCTACACCTTC
TRBV5-1	TRBD2	TRBJ2-3	once	18	CASSSGTSGSKEMDTQYF	TGCGCCAGCAGCTCCGGGACTAGCGGGAGTAAAGAAATGGATACGCAGTATTTT
TRBV2	NA	TRBJ1-2	once	14	CASTAPGTWYGYTF	TGTGCCAGCACTGCCCCGGGAACCTGGTATGGCTACACCTTC
TRBV30	TRBD1	TRBJ2-5	NA	15	CAWSVGRGKKETQYF	TGTGCCTGGAGTGTGGGCAGGGGGAAAAAAGAGACCCAGTACTTC
TRBV6-5	TRBD1	TRBJ2-7	NA	15	CASSYRGQGPYEQYF	TGTGCCAGCAGTTACAGGGGACAGGGGCCCTACGAGCAGTACTTC
TRBV7-6	NA	TRBJ2-7	NA	14	CASSLEGGTVEQYF	TGTGCCAGCAGCTTAGAGGGTGGCACCGTCGAGCAGTACTTC
TRBV5-1	NA	TRBJ1-5	few	13	CASSFTVNQPQHF	TGCGCCAGCAGCTTCACGGTCAATCAGCCCCAGCATTTT
TRBV2	NA	TRBJ1-6	once	13	CASSGEVGPPLHF	TGTGCCAGCAGTGGGGAAGTGGGACCACCCCTCCACTTT
TRBV6-5	TRBD1	TRBJ1-2	NA	14	CASSSRQGRDGYTF	TGTGCCAGCAGTTCCCGACAGGGTCGTGATGGCTACACCTTC
TRBV7-9	NA	TRBJ1-1	NA	16	CASSLEPLGLNTEAFF	TGTGCCAGCAGCTTAGAACCTTTAGGGTTGAACACTGAAGCTTTCTTT
TRBV6-4	NA	TRBJ2-3	once	12	CASSDSTDTQYF	TGTGCCAGCAGTGACAGCACAGATACGCAGTATTTT
TRBV28	NA	TRBJ1-3	NA	14	CASTGASSGNTIYF	TGTGCCAGCACCGGGGCTTCCTCTGGAAACACCATATATTTT
TRBV6-6	NA	TRBJ1-4	NA	15	CASSYSVTGDEKLFF	TGTGCCAGCAGTTACTCGGTCACGGGGGATGAAAAACTGTTTTTT
TRBV6-6	NA	TRBJ1-6	NA	15	CASSLRASYNSPLHF	TGTGCCAGCAGTCTCAGAGCCTCCTATAATTCACCCCTCCACTTT
TRBV4-1	NA	TRBJ2-5	NA	15	CASSQGPRREETQYF	TGCGCCAGCAGCCAGGGTCCCAGGAGGGAGGAGACCCAGTACTTC
TRBV30	NA	TRBJ1-3	NA	16	CAWSVPSRETGNTIYF	TGTGCCTGGAGTGTACCAAGTAGGGAAACTGGAAACACCATATATTTT
TRBV5-8	NA	TRBJ1-2	few	15	CASSQDTEAFYGYTF	TGTGCCAGCAGCCAAGATACGGAGGCTTTCTATGGCTACACCTTC
TRBV10-3	TRBD1	TRBJ2-7	NA	15	CAISESGQGEYEQYF	TGTGCCATCAGTGAGTCGGGGCAGGGGGAATACGAGCAGTACTTC
TRBV5-1	NA	TRBJ1-2	NA	11	CASSSYTGYTF	TGCGCCAGCAGCTCCTACACGGGCTACACCTTC
TRBV4-1	NA	TRBJ2-7	NA	14	CASSQGRSSYEQYF	TGCGCCAGCAGCCAAGGGAGATCCAGCTACGAGCAGTACTTC
TRBV19	NA	TRBJ1-5	NA	14	CASRHTGSNQPQHF	TGTGCCAGTAGACATACCGGGAGCAATCAGCCCCAGCATTTT